This T cell receptor beta chain was identified in a study of beta chain features in type 1 diabetes. Expressed TCRB transcripts got sequenced, as all isolated RNA was reverse transcribed. TCRdb's table, derived via immunoSEQ multiplex PCR, lists solely in-frame clones and lacks some. The table records 430,000 or so clones, roughly 11% of them present only once. Germline trimming cut 5 bases from V and 0 bases from J; bases unmatched to any gene: 8. The CDR3 totals 18 residues. CDR1 and CDR2 (germline): SEHNR, FQNEAQ (reference sequence). Sequencing was done on a sample of naive CD4+ T cells from blood. The V call is TRBV7-9, the J call TRBJ2-6; the match to TRBD1 covers 9 bases. This receptor was taken from a woman aged 18-30 years in good health. This chain's CDR3 is CASSTGTGHNSGANVLTF. The CDR3 region has the DNA TGTGCCAGCAGCACGGGGACAGGGCATAACTCTGGGGCCAACGTCCTGACTTTC.